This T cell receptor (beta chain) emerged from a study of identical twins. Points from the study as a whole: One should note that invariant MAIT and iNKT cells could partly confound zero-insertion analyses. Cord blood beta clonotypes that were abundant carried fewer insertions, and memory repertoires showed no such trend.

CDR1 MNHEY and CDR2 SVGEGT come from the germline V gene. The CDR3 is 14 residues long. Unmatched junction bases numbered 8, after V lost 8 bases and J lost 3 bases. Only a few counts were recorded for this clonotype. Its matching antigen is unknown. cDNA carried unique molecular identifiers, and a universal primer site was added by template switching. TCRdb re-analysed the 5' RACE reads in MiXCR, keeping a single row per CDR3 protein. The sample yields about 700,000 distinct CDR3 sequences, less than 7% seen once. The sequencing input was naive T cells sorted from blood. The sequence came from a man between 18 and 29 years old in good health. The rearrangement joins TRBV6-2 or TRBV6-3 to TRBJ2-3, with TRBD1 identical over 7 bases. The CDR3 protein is CASRDRDRTDTQYF. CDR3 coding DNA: TGTGCCAGCCGAGACAGGGATCGGACAGATACGCAGTATTTT.